This TCR beta chain was observed in a study of blood T cell repertoires in COVID-19. Study in general: Sources were T cells, B-cell-depleted T cells, or PBMCs; the material itself was cDNA or gDNA.

The CDR3 is made up of 13 amino acids. Trimming stripped 4 bases from V and 9 bases from J, with 14 bases between. CDR1 is SGHTA and CDR2 is FQGNSA in the germline V gene. Participants spanned ages roughly 18 to 90 years and resided in some 22 US areas. Categorization into cohorts depended on clinical history that participants reported. What the recovered Cohort 3 donors had was two negative PCRs, clearance, or symptom resolution. Profiling relied on immunoSEQ multiplex PCR, and the TCRdb table lists in-frame clones only, not all of them. Here the sample spans about 300,000 clones, 75% to 95% being singletons.

This chain links TRBV7-2 with TRBJ2-3; the D gene is possibly TRBD2 (6 bases). The sequencing sample was made of PBMCs or T cells enriched from blood (not recorded which). The receptor's source is a woman aged 25 to 39 who had recovered from COVID-19. The CDR3: CASSYLGTPTQYF. The CDR3 coding sequence is TGTGCCAGCAGCTACCTTGGGACTCCGACGCAGTATTTT.